This TCR beta chain was identified in a study of cytomegalovirus exposure and HLA in healthy donors. This clone was seen just once. Trimming took 0 bases from V and 1 from J, leaving 11 bases between them. Germline V CDR1 and CDR2: SNHLY, FYNNEI. The length of the CDR3 is 16 residues. Vbeta (60) and Jbeta (13) primers were used in the PCR. Repertoires were generated with immunoSEQ multiplex PCR, while TCRdb's copy carries only in-frame clones and drops some. Here the sample spans some 200,000 clones, 78% being singletons. Specimen: PBMCs. The sequence came from a female donor in good health and CMV-seronegative. The chain carries TRBV2 and TRBJ2-3; D remains ambiguous. Here the CDR3 reads CASSEAWPSGTDTQYF. DNA for the CDR3: TGTGCCAGCAGTGAAGCGTGGCCCTCTGGCACAGATACGCAGTATTTT.